The present T cell receptor (beta chain) was sequenced within a study of T cell repertoires in cytomegalovirus infection. Across the whole study: From public TCR beta signatures came an indication of both CMV infection and matching HLA type.

TCRdb redid the calling of the reads with MiXCR, one entry per CDR3 protein. The sample holds roughly 60,000 distinct CDR3 sequences, about a third seen once. This clonotype was observed a handful of times. Its target is unknown. CDR1 and CDR2 (germline): DFQATT, SNEGSKA (reference sequence). Trimming removed 0 bases at V and 5 bases at J, with 17 bases between. This CDR3 comprises 15 residues. The chain joins TRBV20-1 to TRBJ2-7, with D possibly being TRBD2 (7 bases). The sequencing sample was made of PBMCs, sequenced either directly or after in vitro stimulation (not recorded which). The sequence was collected from a human donor in good health (CMV status not recorded). Some clones in this sample may be carry-over from other donors' samples. The CDR3 DNA follows: TGCAGTGCTAGAGATCAGGGGCCCGGGGGGAACGAGCAGTACTTC. The encoded protein is CSARDQGPGGNEQYF.